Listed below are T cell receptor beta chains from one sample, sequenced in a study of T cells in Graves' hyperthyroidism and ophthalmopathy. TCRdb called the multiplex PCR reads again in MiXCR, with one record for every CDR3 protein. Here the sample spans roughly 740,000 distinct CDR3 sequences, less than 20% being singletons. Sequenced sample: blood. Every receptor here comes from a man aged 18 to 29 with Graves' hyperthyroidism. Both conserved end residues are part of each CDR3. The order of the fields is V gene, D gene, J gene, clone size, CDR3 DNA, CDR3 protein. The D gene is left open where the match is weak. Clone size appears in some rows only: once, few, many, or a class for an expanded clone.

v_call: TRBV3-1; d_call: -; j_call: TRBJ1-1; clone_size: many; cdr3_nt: TGTGCCAGCAGCCTTACTAACACTGAAGCTTTCTTT; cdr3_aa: CASSLTNTEAFF
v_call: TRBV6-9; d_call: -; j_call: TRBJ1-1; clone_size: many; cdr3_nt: TGTGCCAGCAGTTATCGTGTCCGATCGTTACACAGGATCATGAACACTGAAGCTTTCTTT; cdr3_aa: CASSYRVRSLHRIMNTEAFF
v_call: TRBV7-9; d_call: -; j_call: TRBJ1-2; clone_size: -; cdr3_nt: TGTGCCAGCAGCCCTGCGGGCACAGTCTATGGCTACACCTTC; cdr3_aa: CASSPAGTVYGYTF
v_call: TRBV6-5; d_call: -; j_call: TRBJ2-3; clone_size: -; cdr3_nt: TGTGCCAGCAGTTACGCCCGCCGGACAGAAGCTAGCACAGATACGCAGTATTTT; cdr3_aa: CASSYARRTEASTDTQYF
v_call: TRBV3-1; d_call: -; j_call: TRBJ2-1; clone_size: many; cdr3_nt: TGTGCCAGCAGCCTCACAGGGAGGGAGCAGTTCTTC; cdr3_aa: CASSLTGREQFF
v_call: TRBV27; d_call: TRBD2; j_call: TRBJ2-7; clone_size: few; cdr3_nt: TGTGCCAGCAGTTCCTCGACTAGCGGGAGCTACGAGCAGTACTTC; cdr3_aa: CASSSSTSGSYEQYF
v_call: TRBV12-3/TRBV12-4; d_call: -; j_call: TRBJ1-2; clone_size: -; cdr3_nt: TGTGCCAGCAGTTTAGGGGGGACTGGCTACACCTTC; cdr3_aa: CASSLGGTGYTF
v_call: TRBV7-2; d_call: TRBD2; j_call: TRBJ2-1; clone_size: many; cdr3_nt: TGTGCCAGCAGCTTAGTAGCGGGGTCCAATGAGCAGTTCTTC; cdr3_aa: CASSLVAGSNEQFF
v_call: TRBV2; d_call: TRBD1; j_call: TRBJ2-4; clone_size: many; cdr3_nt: TGTGCCAGCAGCCGGGACAGGGTGAAGGGAGCCAAAAACATTCAGTACTTC; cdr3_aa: CASSRDRVKGAKNIQYF
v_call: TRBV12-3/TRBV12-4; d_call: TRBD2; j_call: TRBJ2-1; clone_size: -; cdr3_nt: TGTGCCAGCAGTCCCGTAGCGGGAGGGCGTAACAATGAGCAGTTCTTC; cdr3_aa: CASSPVAGGRNNEQFF
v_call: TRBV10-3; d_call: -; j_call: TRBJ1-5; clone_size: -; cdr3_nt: TGTGCCAGCCTCATGGGTGCAGGGTCACAGCCCCAGCATTTT; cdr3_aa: CASLMGAGSQPQHF
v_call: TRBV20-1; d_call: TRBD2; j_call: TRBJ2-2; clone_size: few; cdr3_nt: TGCAGTGCCCCCCTAGCGGGAAGGGCCGGGGAGCTGTTTTTT; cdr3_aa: CSAPLAGRAGELFF
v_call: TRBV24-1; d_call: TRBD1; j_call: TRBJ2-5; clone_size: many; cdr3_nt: TGTGCCACCAGTCGGTCCGGGACAGGGGAAGAGACCCAGTACTTC; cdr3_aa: CATSRSGTGEETQYF
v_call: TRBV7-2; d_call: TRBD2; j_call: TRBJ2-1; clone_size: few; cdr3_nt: TGTGCCAGCAGCCGGCGGATTGGGACTAGCAATGAGCAGTTCTTC; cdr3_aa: CASSRRIGTSNEQFF
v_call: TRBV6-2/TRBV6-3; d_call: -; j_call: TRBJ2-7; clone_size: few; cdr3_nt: TGTGCCACCAAAAAGTTGAGGGGAACATCCTACGAGCAGTACTTC; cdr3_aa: CATKKLRGTSYEQYF
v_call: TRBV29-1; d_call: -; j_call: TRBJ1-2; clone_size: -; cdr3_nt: TGCAGCGTAAACTATGGCTACACCTTC; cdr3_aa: CSVNYGYTF
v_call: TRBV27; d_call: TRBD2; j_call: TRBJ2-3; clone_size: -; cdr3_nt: TGTGCCAGCAGCTATACCGGGACTAGTTTCGATACGCAGTATTTT; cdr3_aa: CASSYTGTSFDTQYF
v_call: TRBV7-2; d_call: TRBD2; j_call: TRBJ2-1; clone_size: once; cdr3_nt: TGTGCCAGCAGCTTAGCTCATAAAGGCGCGGGAGACCCTTACAATGAGCAGTTCTTC; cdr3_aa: CASSLAHKGAGDPYNEQFF
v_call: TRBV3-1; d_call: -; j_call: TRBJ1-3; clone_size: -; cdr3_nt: TGTGCCAGCAGCCAAGAACCAGGCAGGGGAAACACCATATATTTT; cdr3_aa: CASSQEPGRGNTIYF
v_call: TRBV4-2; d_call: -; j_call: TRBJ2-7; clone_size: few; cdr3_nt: TGTGCCAGCAGCCCCGCGGAGGGGGCCTACGAGCAGTACTTC; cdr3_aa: CASSPAEGAYEQYF
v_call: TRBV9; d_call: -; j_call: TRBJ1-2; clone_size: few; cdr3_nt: TGTGCCAGCAGCGTAGCCCCCGGCCTGGCCTATGGCTACACCTTC; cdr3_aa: CASSVAPGLAYGYTF
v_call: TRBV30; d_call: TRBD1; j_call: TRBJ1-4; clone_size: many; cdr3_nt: TGTGCCTGGAGGGGGACAGCTAATGAAAAACTGTTTTTT; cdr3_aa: CAWRGTANEKLFF
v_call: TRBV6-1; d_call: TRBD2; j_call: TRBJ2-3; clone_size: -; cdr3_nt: TGTGCCAGCAGTGGGACTAGCAGCGATACGCAGTATTTT; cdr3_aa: CASSGTSSDTQYF
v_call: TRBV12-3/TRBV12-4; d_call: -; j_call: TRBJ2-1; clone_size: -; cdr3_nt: TGTGCCAGCAGTTTAGCCCCAGGGTTTAATGAGCAGTTCTTC; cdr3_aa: CASSLAPGFNEQFF
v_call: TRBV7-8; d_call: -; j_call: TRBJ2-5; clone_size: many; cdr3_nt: TGTGCCAGCAGCTTAGGAGCCGGGAGTCAAGAGACCCAGTACTTC; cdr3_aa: CASSLGAGSQETQYF
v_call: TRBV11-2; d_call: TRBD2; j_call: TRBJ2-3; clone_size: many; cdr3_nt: TGTGCCAGCAGCTTTGTCCCCAGCGGGAGGGCACTAAGAGATACGCAGTATTTT; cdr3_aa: CASSFVPSGRALRDTQYF
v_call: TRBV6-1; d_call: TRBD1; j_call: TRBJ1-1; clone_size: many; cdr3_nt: TGTGCCAGCACCGAGGGGGCAAATTCTTTCTTT; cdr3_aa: CASTEGANSFF
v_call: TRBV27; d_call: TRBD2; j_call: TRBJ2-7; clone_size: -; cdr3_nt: TGTGCCAGCTCGGTAGCGGGACCCTACGAGCAGTACTTC; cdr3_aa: CASSVAGPYEQYF